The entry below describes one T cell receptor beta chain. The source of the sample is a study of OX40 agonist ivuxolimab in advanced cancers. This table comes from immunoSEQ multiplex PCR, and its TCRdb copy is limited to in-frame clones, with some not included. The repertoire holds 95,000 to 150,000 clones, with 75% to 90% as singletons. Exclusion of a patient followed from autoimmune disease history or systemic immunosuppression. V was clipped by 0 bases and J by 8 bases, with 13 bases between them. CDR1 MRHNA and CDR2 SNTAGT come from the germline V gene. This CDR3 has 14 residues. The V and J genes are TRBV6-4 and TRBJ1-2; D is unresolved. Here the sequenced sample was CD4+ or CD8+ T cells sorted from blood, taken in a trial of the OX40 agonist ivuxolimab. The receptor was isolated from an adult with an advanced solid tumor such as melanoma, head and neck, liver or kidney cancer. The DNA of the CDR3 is TGTGCCAGCAGTGACTCGAGGCGAGGAGGCGGCTACACCTTC. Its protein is CASSDSRRGGGYTF.